The 5 T cell receptor beta chains reported below all come from one sample, sequenced in a study of cytomegalovirus exposure and HLA in healthy donors. The PCR was carried out with 60 Vbeta primers and 13 Jbeta primers. The method was immunoSEQ multiplex PCR; TCRdb's version includes in-frame clones alone and lacks a portion of them. There are roughly 200,000 clones in the sample; more than 70% occur only once, and roughly 1.7% lies in the top ten. The sample consisted of PBMCs. The receptors stem from a middle-aged man in good health and CMV-seropositive.

The chain carries TRBV30 and TRBJ1-2; 8 bases align to TRBD1. The CDR3 has 15 amino acids. J lost 7 bases, V lost 0 bases, and 10 bases had no gene match. The germline V gene encodes CDR1 GTSNPN and CDR2 SVGIG (reference sequence). CDR3 coding DNA: TGTGCCTGGAGTGTAGGGACAGGAGTCTATGGTGGCTACACCTTC. Its protein is CAWSVGTGVYGGYTF.

The V call is TRBV7-2, the J call TRBJ2-2; D may be TRBD2 (5 bases). The V and J ends lost 5 bases and 6 bases respectively, with 10 bases between them. The germline V gene has CDR1 SGHTA and CDR2 FQGNSA. CDR3 length: 13 residues. For the CDR3, the DNA is TGTGCCAGCAGCCCAGAAGCGGCCGGGGAGCTGTTTTTT. Translated: CASSPEAAGELFF.

The V gene is TRBV11-2, the J gene TRBJ2-7, with 7 bases fitting TRBD1. The CDR3 is 15 amino acids. CDR1 and CDR2 (germline): SGHAT, FQNNGV. Trimming cost V 3 bases and J 3 bases; bases outside gene matches: 8. CDR3 loop: CASSLGQISGYEQYF. The CDR3 DNA reads TGTGCCAGCAGCTTGGGACAGATCTCGGGCTACGAGCAGTACTTC.

This chain connects TRBV5-6 to TRBJ2-7; D may be TRBD1 (7 bases). Germline V gene sequence: CDR1 SGHDT, CDR2 YYEEEE. V lost 6 bases and J lost 5, with 18 bases in between. This CDR3 contains 14 residues. CDR3 sequence: CASNPTGRENEQYF. The CDR3 nucleotides are TGTGCCAGCAACCCGACAGGGCGGGAAAACGAGCAGTACTTC.

This chain uses TRBV9 with TRBJ2-3; D is possibly TRBD1 (5 bases). Looked up from germline, CDR1 is SGDLS and CDR2 is YYNGEE. Trimming shortened V by 4 bases and J by 2 bases, and 17 bases separated the two germline ends. This CDR3 comprises 16 residues. CDR3: CASSPLARANTDTQYF. The CDR3 coding sequence is TGTGCCAGCAGCCCCCTGGCCAGGGCCAACACAGATACGCAGTATTTT. Full variable domain (rest looked up from reference TRBV9 and TRBJ2-3): DSGVTQTPKHLITATGQRVTLRCSPRSGDLSVYWYQQSLDQGLQFLIQYYNGEERAKGNILERFSAQQFPDLHSELNLSSLELGDSALYFCASSPLARANTDTQYFGPGTRLTVL.